These T cell receptor beta chains were read from a single sample in a study of CD8 T cells in ankylosing spondylitis. TCRdb used MiXCR to reprocess the 5' RACE reads, holding one entry per CDR3 protein. The sample yields roughly 160,000 distinct CDR3 sequences, about 9.9% seen once. Sequenced: blood, either unsorted or a sorted T cell fraction (not recorded which). These receptors came from a male donor with ankylosing spondylitis or in good health (not recorded which). CDR3s include the opening cysteine and the closing phenylalanine or tryptophan. Fields, in order: clone size, J gene, V gene, D gene, CDR3 DNA, CDR3 protein. A D gene is named only where the DNA matches it firmly. Rows may omit the clone size; those that give it use once, few, many or a size class.

>.|TRBJ2-1|TRBV7-8|TRBD2
TGTGCCAGCAGCTTAGATTCTAGCGGTTATTACAATGAGCAGTTCTTC
CASSLDSSGYYNEQFF
>few|TRBJ1-1|TRBV6-5|.
TGTGCCAGCAGTGACTCCATGAACACTGAAGCTTTCTTT
CASSDSMNTEAFF
>many|TRBJ1-1|TRBV12-3/TRBV12-4|.
TGTGCCAGCAGAAGACGGGAGATTGGAGCTTTCTTT
CASRRREIGAFF
>many|TRBJ1-2|TRBV18|.
TGTGCCAGCTCACCACCACGCGGGGGCCGGGATGGCTACACCTTC
CASSPPRGGRDGYTF
>many|TRBJ2-1|TRBV9|TRBD2
TGTGCCAGCAGCGTAGTAGCTAGCGGGAACAATGAGCAGTTCTTC
CASSVVASGNNEQFF
>few|TRBJ1-1|TRBV7-9|.
TGTGCCAGCAGCTTAGGGGCGATACGGGGCACTGAAGCTTTCTTT
CASSLGAIRGTEAFF
>many|TRBJ2-5|TRBV3-1|.
TGTGCCAGCAGCAGGGAGACCCAGTACTTC
CASSRETQYF
>many|TRBJ2-3|TRBV19|.
TGTGCCAGTAGTACGAGGGGGTCCACAGATACGCAGTATTTT
CASSTRGSTDTQYF
>.|TRBJ1-6|TRBV19|.
TGTGCCAGTAGTATAGCGTCGGAATTCTCCTATAATTCACCCCTCCACTTT
CASSIASEFSYNSPLHF
>.|TRBJ1-5|TRBV5-1|.
TGCGCCAGCAGCGCAGGGGCAGGTCAGCCCCAGCATTTT
CASSAGAGQPQHF
>.|TRBJ2-1|TRBV7-2|.
TGTGCCAGCAGCAGTACAGTTTACAATGAGCAGTTCTTC
CASSSTVYNEQFF
>.|TRBJ2-3|TRBV5-1|.
TGCGCCAGCAGCTTGGAGGGGGGACCCAGCACAGATACGCAGTATTTT
CASSLEGGPSTDTQYF
>many|TRBJ2-3|TRBV9|.
TGTGCCAGCAGTGTGGGGGGCACAGATACGCAGTATTTT
CASSVGGTDTQYF
>.|TRBJ2-7|TRBV20-1|.
TGCAGTGCTAGAGATCCCCGACAGACCACCCGGGGGGAGCAGTACTTC
CSARDPRQTTRGEQYF
>many|TRBJ1-2|TRBV12-3/TRBV12-4|.
TGTGCCAGCAGTTTAGCGGAGAACTATGGCTACACCTTC
CASSLAENYGYTF
>.|TRBJ1-5|TRBV12-5|TRBD1
TGTGCTAGTGGTCGTTCAGCCGGGACAGCCCAAGGAGGGCCCCAGCATTTT
CASGRSAGTAQGGPQHF
>.|TRBJ1-1|TRBV7-2|.
TGTGCCAGCAGCCAGCGGCGGGGAATGAACACTGAAGCTTTCTTT
CASSQRRGMNTEAFF
>many|TRBJ2-1|TRBV28|.
TGTGCCAGCAGTTCCTTTGAAGAGCAGTTCTTC
CASSSFEEQFF
>few|TRBJ1-4|TRBV7-2|.
TGTGCCAGCAGCCCCGTCAGGATTTTGAATGAAAAACTGTTTTTT
CASSPVRILNEKLFF
>.|TRBJ2-7|TRBV14|.
TGTGCCAGCAGCCAATACCAGGGAGGCGAGCAGTACTTC
CASSQYQGGEQYF
>few|TRBJ1-2|TRBV28|.
TGTGCCAGCAGTCAACCGGAAAGTGGGGGTAGGGGCTACACCTTC
CASSQPESGGRGYTF
>few|TRBJ2-3|TRBV20-1|TRBD2
TGCAGTGCGCGAATAGCGGGAGGGGGAGCAGATACGCAGTATTTT
CSARIAGGGADTQYF
>many|TRBJ2-1|TRBV27|TRBD2
TGTGCCAGCAGTTTCGGGACTAGGGGCCACAATGAGCAGTTCTTC
CASSFGTRGHNEQFF
>many|TRBJ1-2|TRBV5-1|.
TGCGCCAGCAGCCCCATCGGACGGACGGAGGCCTATGGCTACACCTTC
CASSPIGRTEAYGYTF
>many|TRBJ2-3|TRBV20-1|TRBD2
TGCAGTGCTAGTTCATGGGGCCAACTAGCGGGGGGGAGAGATACGCAGTATTTT
CSASSWGQLAGGRDTQYF
>few|TRBJ2-5|TRBV20-1|.
TGCAGTGCTAGAGATCGTGGGGGGGCCGGGGAGACCCAGTACTTC
CSARDRGGAGETQYF
>.|TRBJ1-2|TRBV6-1|.
TGTGCCAAAAAACAGGGAGCCCCTAACTATGGCTACACCTTC
CAKKQGAPNYGYTF
>.|TRBJ2-7|TRBV11-2|TRBD2
TGTGCCAGCAGCTTGACTAGCGGGGGGGCCTACGAGCAGTACTTC
CASSLTSGGAYEQYF